This entry describes one TCR beta chain. This entry belongs to a study of control samples from healthy donors and cancer patients. Some clones are missing from TCRdb's copy, which holds only in-frame ones; the method was immunoSEQ multiplex PCR. The sample records 150,000 to 200,000 clones, about 86% being singletons. The CDR3 runs 14 residues. V lost 4 bases and J 6 bases, leaving 16 bases between the germline ends. Germline values: CDR1 SGHDT, CDR2 YYEEEE. The sequenced material came from blood. The clonotype originates from a woman in her twenties or thirties in good health. The chain recombines TRBV5-6 with TRBJ1-2, with TRBD1 as a possible D gene (5 bases). The CDR3 sequence: CASSEGALRHGYTF. The CDR3 coding sequence is TGTGCCAGCAGCGAAGGGGCCCTGCGTCATGGCTACACCTTC. Filled out from reference TRBV5-6 and TRBJ1-2, the complete variable domain reads DAGVTQSPTHLIKTRGQQVTLRCSPKSGHDTVSWYQQALGQGPQFIFQYYEEEERQRGNFPDRFSGHQFPNYSSELNVNALLLGDSALYLCASSEGALRHGYTFGSGTRLTVV.